This TCR beta chain was observed in a study of CD8+ T cells in alopecia areata. The CDR3 spans 14 residues. V was cut by 4 bases and J by 2 bases, with 10 bases left in between. Germline V lookup: CDR1 SGHDT, CDR2 YYEEEE. Treatment specified: oral pan-JAK inhibitor, 5-10 mg twice daily. This clone has a single count. What it binds is not known. Following extraction, RNA underwent reverse transcription to cDNA, which served as the sequencing template. Method: immunoSEQ multiplex PCR; TCRdb's copy keeps in-frame clones and lacks some. Among 110,000 to 150,000 clones listed, 45% to 65% were seen once. Regarding the study as a whole: Clonality in the scalp and expanded CD8+ clones ranked among the top 100 were significantly decreased by tofacitinib. Lesional scalp, notably in alopecia totalis/universalis, had clonality above that of normal scalp.

This material consisted of CD8+ T cells sorted from blood, taken at week 4, from a patient treated with tofacitinib. The chain uses TRBV5-6 and TRBJ1-3, with a tentative D call TRBD1 (5 bases). The receptor was isolated from a human donor with alopecia areata. The CDR3 DNA sequence: TGTGCCAGCAGCAGGGACGGCGCTGGAAACACCATATATTTT. Its translation: CASSRDGAGNTIYF.